This T cell receptor (beta chain) was sequenced in a study of regulatory T cells in long-lasting Graves disease. Across the whole study: Those Graves' patients who were newly diagnosed had been on antithyroid drugs under 3 months.

Study observations and caveats: Persistent disease was associated with favored TRBV28 usage and with favored use of TRBJ1-2 and TRBJ2-5.

Arm-PCR with iRepertoire HTBI primers amplified the CDR3 regions for these TCR beta libraries. TCRdb re-called the multiplex PCR reads with MiXCR, one entry per CDR3 protein. The data hold under 700,000 distinct CDR3 sequences, with roughly 16% observed a single time. The CDR3 is made up of 14 amino acids. Germline assignment: CDR1 MNHGY and CDR2 SVAAGI. The germline V and J ends were trimmed by 4 bases and 8 bases, with 14 bases remaining between them. Time point indicated: newly diagnosed GD, antithyroid drugs for less than 3 months. With RNA extracted from PBMCs as input, the TCR library was made. Comments on this clonotype: Its target is unknown.

The data were also submitted as part of a second study, on T cells in Graves' hyperthyroidism and ophthalmopathy. That report notes: Most thyroid clonotypes expanded above 0.001 appeared in blood too.

The chain recombines TRBV6-9 with TRBJ1-4, with D tentatively TRBD1 (5 bases). The clonotype comes from a woman between 40 and 65 years old with Graves disease. The sample consisted of peripheral blood mononuclear cells (PBMCs), taken at new diagnosis, from a patient treated with antithyroid drugs. The CDR3 region has the DNA TGTGCCAGCAGTTTAACCGGGACGGGCGAAAAACTGTTTTTT. Translated: CASSLTGTGEKLFF.